This paragraph reports one T cell receptor beta chain. The germline CDR1 and CDR2 sequences are MNHNS and SASEGT. Trimming shortened V by 1 base and J by 2 bases, and 11 bases separated the two germline ends. The CDR3 totals 15 residues. This specimen comes from a study of blood T cell repertoires in COVID-19. About the research overall: Samples taken during acute and convalescent COVID-19 were collected in the United States, Italy and Spain. From T cells, B-cell-depleted T cells, or PBMCs came the material, which was cDNA or gDNA.

As originally analysed: Reference gene primer amplification gave estimated nucleated cell counts. Only in-frame clones appear in the TCRdb table, and some are missing; sequencing was by immunoSEQ multiplex PCR. V, J and clone size were drawn from that table, and D and trimming were deduced from the DNA. Among more than 100,000 clones listed, around four fifths were seen once. Material: peripheral blood. This chain connects TRBV6-1 to TRBJ1-2; D is uncertain. This receptor was obtained from a human donor in a cohort sampled during active COVID-19. The CDR3 region is CASSEGIGRNYGYTF. In DNA, the CDR3 is TGTGCCAGCAGTGAAGGAATCGGCAGGAACTATGGCTACACCTTC.